These 17 T cell receptor beta chains originate from one sample sequenced in a study of T cell responses to AZD1222 COVID-19 vaccine. The table came from immunoSEQ multiplex PCR; TCRdb's copy has only in-frame clones and leaves some out. The table includes about 150,000 clones, over 75% detected once. The sequencing here drew on peripheral blood, taken on day 0 of AZD1222 vaccination. These receptors were obtained from an adult in good health.

This clone was counted once. This chain connects TRBV25-1 to TRBJ2-7; 10 bases are a match to TRBD1. CDR1 MGHDK and CDR2 SYGVNS come from the germline V gene. The V gene end was trimmed by 9 bases and the J gene end by 6 bases; junction bases not matched to a gene: 11. This CDR3 contains 14 residues. The CDR3 is CASPPDRGLFEQYF. As DNA, the CDR3 is TGTGCCAGTCCCCCCGACAGGGGGCTGTTCGAGCAGTACTTC.

The genes are TRBV27 and TRBJ1-6, with 10 bases that match TRBD1. Unmatched junction bases numbered 5, after V lost 5 bases and J lost 10 bases. The CDR3 is made up of 14 amino acids. Germline V gene sequence: CDR1 MNHEY, CDR2 SMNVEV (reference sequence). CDR3 sequence reads: CASSEDRGVSPLHF. Here the CDR3 DNA reads TGTGCCAGCAGTGAGGACAGGGGGGTATCACCCCTCCACTTT.

This clone was counted once. This chain joins TRBV7-9 and TRBJ1-6; D remains unclear. Germline values: CDR1 SEHNR, CDR2 FQNEAQ (reference sequence). Trimming left V 2 bases short and J 10 bases short, with 9 bases between. The CDR3 runs to 13 residues. The chain's CDR3 is CASSLRLVSPLHF. In DNA form, the CDR3 reads TGTGCCAGCAGCTTAAGACTTGTCTCACCCCTCCACTTT.

The rearrangement links TRBV5-1 to TRBJ1-1; the D is unclear. The CDR3 covers 12 residues. The germline V and J ends were trimmed by 0 bases and 8 bases, with 8 bases remaining between them. Germline V CDR1 and CDR2: SGHRS, YFSETQ. The CDR3 nucleotides read TGCGCCAGCAGCTTGGACCTGAAAGAAGCTTTCTTT. Its protein is CASSLDLKEAFF.

This clone was seen a few times. This chain links TRBV25-1 with TRBJ2-2, with D unclear. The germline V gene has CDR1 MGHDK and CDR2 SYGVNS. This CDR3 comprises 13 residues. V gave up 3 bases and J gave up 5 bases, with 7 bases separating them. CDR3: CASSDRRTGELFF. As DNA, the CDR3 is TGTGCCAGCAGTGACCGGCGAACCGGGGAGCTGTTTTTT.

The chain recombines TRBV6-2 or TRBV6-3 with TRBJ2-7; the D gene is possibly TRBD2 (6 bases). Germline assignment: CDR1 MNHEY and CDR2 SVGEGT. CDR3 length: 14 residues. V was clipped by 2 bases and J by 0 bases, with 8 bases between them. CDR3 nucleotide sequence: TGTGCCAGCAGTTACGCGGGGCCCTCCTACGAGCAGTACTTC. Translation gives CASSYAGPSYEQYF.

The rearrangement links TRBV4-2 to TRBJ2-3; D is uncertain. Germline CDR1 and CDR2: LGHNA and YNFKEQ. The CDR3 sequence is 16 residues long. Trimming pared 1 base from V and 5 bases from J, leaving 16 bases between. Written as DNA, the CDR3 is TGTGCCAGCAGCCAAGGTACAGTCACTTCGGAAGATACGCAGTATTTT. It is translated as CASSQGTVTSEDTQYF.

This chain uses TRBV4-2 with TRBJ2-5; possible D gene TRBD1, 6 bases. CDR1 and CDR2 (germline): LGHNA, YNFKEQ. V was pared by 0 bases and J by 5 bases, with 13 bases between. This CDR3 spans 15 amino acids. Here the CDR3 DNA reads TGTGCCAGCAGCCAAGAGCGTGGGGGCGTGGAGACCCAGTACTTC. Translated, it gives CASSQERGGVETQYF.

The CDR3 is CASSISRGTNQPQHF. CDR3 bases: TGTGCCAGTAGTATTTCCAGGGGAACTAATCAGCCCCAGCATTTT. The genes are TRBV19 and TRBJ1-5, with a possible D match to TRBD1 (6 bases). The CDR3 covers 15 residues. CDR1 is LNHDA and CDR2 is SQIVND in the germline V gene (reference sequence). V lost 3 bases, J lost 4 bases, and 13 bases lay in between. Using reference TRBV19 and TRBJ1-5 for the parts outside the CDR3, the full variable domain is DGGITQSPKYLFRKEGQNVTLSCEQNLNHDAMYWYRQDPGQGLRLIYYSQIVNDFQKGDIAEGYSVSREKKESFPLTVTSAQKNPTAFYLCASSISRGTNQPQHFGDGTRLSIL.

The chain employs TRBV10-3 and TRBJ2-7; possibly TRBD2 for D (5 bases). Germline V lookup: CDR1 ENHRY, CDR2 SYGVKD. The V gene lost 2 bases and the J gene lost 4 bases, with 18 bases spanning the gap. The CDR3 is 16 amino acids. CDR3 amino acids: CAISEVRVFEGYEQYF. The CDR3 DNA follows: TGTGCCATCAGTGAGGTTAGGGTTTTCGAGGGATACGAGCAGTACTTC.

The rearrangement links TRBV7-9 to TRBJ1-6, with unresolved D. Trimming removed 1 base at V and 0 bases at J, with 7 bases between. This CDR3 is 16 amino acids long. Per the germline V gene, CDR1 is SEHNR and CDR2 is FQNEAQ (reference sequence). The CDR3 region has the DNA TGTGCCAGCAGCTTAGGAGGGAGCTCCTATAATTCACCCCTCCACTTT. Translation: CASSLGGSSYNSPLHF.

DNA for the CDR3: TGCAGTGCTAGTTTTGGGAGCAATCAGCCCCAGCATTTT. Translation gives CSASFGSNQPQHF. J is TRBJ1-5 and V is TRBV20-1; no clear D gene. Germline V gene sequence: CDR1 DFQATT, CDR2 SNEGSKA (reference sequence). The V end lost 3 bases, the J end lost 1 base, and 7 bases lay between the germline ends. The CDR3 consists of 13 residues.

This chain links TRBV29-1 with TRBJ2-2, with no clear D. This CDR3 has 12 residues. Trimming shortened V by 4 bases and J by 1 base, and 4 bases separated the two germline ends. Per the germline V gene, CDR1 is SQVTM and CDR2 is ANQGSEA. The DNA of the CDR3 is TGCAGCGTTGGACAGAACACCGGGGAGCTGTTTTTT. Translating it yields CSVGQNTGELFF.

The V gene is TRBV3-1 (or the pseudogene TRBV3-2), the J gene TRBJ2-7; the match to TRBD2 covers 7 bases. CDR1 and CDR2 from the germline V gene are LGHDT and YNNKEL (reference sequence). CDR3 length equals 14 residues. Trimming at V came to 1 base and at J to 3 bases, leaving 3 bases not matched to a gene. CDR3 nucleotides: TGTGCCAGCAGCCAAGGGGAGGGTCACTACGAGCAGTACTTC. Its protein is CASSQGEGHYEQYF.

The count of this clone is one. V and J are TRBV19 and TRBJ2-2; D may be TRBD1 or TRBD2 (5 bases each). The CDR3 spans 15 residues. Germline V gives CDR1 LNHDA, CDR2 SQIVND (reference sequence). With 8 bases removed from V and 6 bases from J, the gap between germline ends came to 19 bases. The CDR3 spells CASDPGPSPPGELFF. The CDR3 DNA sequence: TGTGCCAGTGACCCGGGACCATCTCCCCCCGGGGAGCTGTTTTTT.

The rearrangement uses TRBV13 and TRBJ1-6, with D perhaps TRBD1 (5 bases). The CDR3 spans 16 residues. Germline V gene lookup returns CDR1 PRHDT and CDR2 FYEKMQ (reference sequence). Trimming removed 5 bases at V and 6 bases at J, with 17 bases between. CDR3 residues: CASSAREKLGNSPLHF. The CDR3 DNA follows: TGTGCCAGCAGCGCCAGGGAGAAGTTAGGTAATTCACCCCTCCACTTT.

This clone was seen once. V usage is TRBV9 and J usage is TRBJ1-6, with D possibly matching TRBD1 (6 bases). The germline V gene has CDR1 SGDLS and CDR2 YYNGEE. This CDR3 region has 15 residues. V was shortened by 3 bases and J by 7 bases, with 14 bases between the two germline ends. CDR3 residues: CASSELTGPNSPLHF. CDR3 bases: TGTGCCAGCAGCGAACTGACAGGACCCAATTCACCCCTCCACTTT. Full variable domain (outside the CDR3, taken from reference TRBV9 and TRBJ1-6): DSGVTQTPKHLITATGQRVTLRCSPRSGDLSVYWYQQSLDQGLQFLIQYYNGEERAKGNILERFSAQQFPDLHSELNLSSLELGDSALYFCASSELTGPNSPLHFGNGTRLTVT.